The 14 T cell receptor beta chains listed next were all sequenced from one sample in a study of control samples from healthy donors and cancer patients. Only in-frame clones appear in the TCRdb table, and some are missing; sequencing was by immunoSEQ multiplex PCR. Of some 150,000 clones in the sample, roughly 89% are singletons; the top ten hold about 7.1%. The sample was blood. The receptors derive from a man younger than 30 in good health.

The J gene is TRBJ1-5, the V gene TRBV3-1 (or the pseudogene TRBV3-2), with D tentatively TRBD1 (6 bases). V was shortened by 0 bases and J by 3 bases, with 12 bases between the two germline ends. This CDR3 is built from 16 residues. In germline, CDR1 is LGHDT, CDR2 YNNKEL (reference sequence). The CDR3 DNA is TGTGCCAGCAGCCAAGACCCGGCAGGGGCCAATCAGCCCCAGCATTTT. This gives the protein CASSQDPAGANQPQHF.

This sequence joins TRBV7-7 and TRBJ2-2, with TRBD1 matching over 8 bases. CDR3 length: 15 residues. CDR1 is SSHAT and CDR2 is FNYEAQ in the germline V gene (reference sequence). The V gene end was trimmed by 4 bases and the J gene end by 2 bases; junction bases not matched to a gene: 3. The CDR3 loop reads CASSSGQGNTGELFF. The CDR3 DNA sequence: TGTGCCAGCAGCTCCGGACAGGGCAACACCGGGGAGCTGTTTTTT.

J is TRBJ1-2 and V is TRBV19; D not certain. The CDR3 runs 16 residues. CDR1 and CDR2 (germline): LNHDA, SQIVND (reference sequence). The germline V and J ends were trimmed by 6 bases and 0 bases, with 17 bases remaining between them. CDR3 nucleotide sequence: TGTGCCAGTAGCCCCCCGGGCGGGCCACCTAACTATGGCTACACCTTC. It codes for CASSPPGGPPNYGYTF.

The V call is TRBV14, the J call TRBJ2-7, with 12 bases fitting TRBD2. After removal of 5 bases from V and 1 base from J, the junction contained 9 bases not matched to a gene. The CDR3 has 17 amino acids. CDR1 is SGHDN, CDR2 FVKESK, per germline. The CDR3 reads CASSDRRLAGESYEQYF. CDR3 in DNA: TGTGCCAGCAGCGACCGAAGACTAGCGGGGGAATCCTACGAGCAGTACTTC.

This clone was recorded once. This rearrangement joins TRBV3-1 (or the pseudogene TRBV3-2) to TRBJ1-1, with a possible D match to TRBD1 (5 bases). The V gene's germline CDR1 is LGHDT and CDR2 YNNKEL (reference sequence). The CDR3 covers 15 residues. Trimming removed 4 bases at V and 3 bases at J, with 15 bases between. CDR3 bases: TGTGCCAGCAGCCTACGGTCACGAGGGGACACTGAAGCTTTCTTT. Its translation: CASSLRSRGDTEAFF.

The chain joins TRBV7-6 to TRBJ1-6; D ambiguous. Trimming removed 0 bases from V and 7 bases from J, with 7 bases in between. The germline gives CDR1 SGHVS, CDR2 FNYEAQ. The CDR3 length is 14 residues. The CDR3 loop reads CASSLATGNSPLHF. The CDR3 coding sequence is TGTGCCAGCAGCTTAGCGACGGGCAATTCACCCCTCCACTTT.

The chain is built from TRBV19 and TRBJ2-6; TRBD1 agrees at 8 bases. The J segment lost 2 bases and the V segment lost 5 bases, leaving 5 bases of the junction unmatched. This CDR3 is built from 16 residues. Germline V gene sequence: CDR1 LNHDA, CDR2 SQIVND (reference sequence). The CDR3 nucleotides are TGTGCCAGTAGTGCAGGGGGCAGGACTGGGGCCAACGTCCTGACTTTC. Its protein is CASSAGGRTGANVLTF.

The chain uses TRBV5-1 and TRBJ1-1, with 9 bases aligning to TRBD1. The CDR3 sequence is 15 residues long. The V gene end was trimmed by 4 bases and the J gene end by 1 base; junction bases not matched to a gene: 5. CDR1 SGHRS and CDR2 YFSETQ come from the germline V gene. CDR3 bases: TGCGCCAGCAGCCGGACAGGGGCGGGGAACACTGAAGCTTTCTTT. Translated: CASSRTGAGNTEAFF.

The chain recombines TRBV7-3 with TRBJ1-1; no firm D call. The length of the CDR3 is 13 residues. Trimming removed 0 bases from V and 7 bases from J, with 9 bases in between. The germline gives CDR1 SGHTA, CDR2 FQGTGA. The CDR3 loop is CASSLTSGGEAFF. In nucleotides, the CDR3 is TGTGCCAGCAGCTTAACGTCAGGCGGTGAAGCTTTCTTT.

CDR3 region: CASSVFDRGQMNTEAFF. The CDR3 coding sequence is TGTGCCAGCAGCGTATTCGACAGGGGACAAATGAACACTGAAGCTTTCTTT. The gene calls are TRBV9 and TRBJ1-1, with 8 bases identical to TRBD1. J gave up 0 bases and V 1 base, and 8 bases lay outside the gene matches. CDR1 SGDLS and CDR2 YYNGEE come from the germline V gene. The CDR3 runs to 17 residues.

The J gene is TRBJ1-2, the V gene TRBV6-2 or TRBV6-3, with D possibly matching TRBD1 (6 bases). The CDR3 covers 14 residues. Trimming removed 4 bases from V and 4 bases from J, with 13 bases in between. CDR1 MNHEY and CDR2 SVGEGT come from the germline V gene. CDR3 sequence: CASSWSGVFYGYTF. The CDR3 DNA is TGTGCCAGCAGTTGGTCAGGGGTATTCTATGGCTACACCTTC.

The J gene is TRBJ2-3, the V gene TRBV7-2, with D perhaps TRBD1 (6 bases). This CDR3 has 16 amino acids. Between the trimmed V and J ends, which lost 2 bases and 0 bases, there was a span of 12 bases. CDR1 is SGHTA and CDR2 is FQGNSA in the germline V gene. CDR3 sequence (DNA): TGTGCCAGCAGCTTATATTTGGACAGAAGCACAGATACGCAGTATTTT. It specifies CASSLYLDRSTDTQYF.

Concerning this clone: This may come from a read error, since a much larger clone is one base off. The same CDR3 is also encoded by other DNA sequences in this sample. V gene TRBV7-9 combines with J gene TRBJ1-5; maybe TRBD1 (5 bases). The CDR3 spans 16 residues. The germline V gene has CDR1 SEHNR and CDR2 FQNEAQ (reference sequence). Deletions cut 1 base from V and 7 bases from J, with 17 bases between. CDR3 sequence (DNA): TGTGCCAGCAGCTTAGGGGCCCAGGGCGGAGGGCAGCCCCAGCATTTT. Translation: CASSLGAQGGGQPQHF.

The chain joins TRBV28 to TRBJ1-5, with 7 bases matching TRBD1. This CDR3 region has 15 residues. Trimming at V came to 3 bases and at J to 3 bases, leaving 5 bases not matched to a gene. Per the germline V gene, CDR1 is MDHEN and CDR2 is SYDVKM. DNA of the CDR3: TGTGCCAGCAGTTTTGGGACAGCACTCAATCAGCCCCAGCATTTT. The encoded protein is CASSFGTALNQPQHF. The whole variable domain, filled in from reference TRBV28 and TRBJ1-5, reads DVKVTQSSRYLVKRTGEKVFLECVQDMDHENMFWYRQDPGLGLRLIYFSYDVKMKEKGDIPEGYSVSREKKERFSLILESASTNQTSMYLCASSFGTALNQPQHFGDGTRLSIL.